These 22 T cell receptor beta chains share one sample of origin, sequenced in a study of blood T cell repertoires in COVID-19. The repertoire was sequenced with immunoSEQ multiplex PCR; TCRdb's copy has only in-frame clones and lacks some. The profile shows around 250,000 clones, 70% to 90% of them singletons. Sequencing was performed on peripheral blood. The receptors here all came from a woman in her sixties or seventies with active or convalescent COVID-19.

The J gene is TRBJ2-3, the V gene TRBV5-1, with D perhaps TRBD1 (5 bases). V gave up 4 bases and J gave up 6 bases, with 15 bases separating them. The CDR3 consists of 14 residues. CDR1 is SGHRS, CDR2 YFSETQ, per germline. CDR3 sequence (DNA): TGCGCCAGCAGCAACAGGTCCCCCCCGGATACGCAGTATTTT. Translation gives CASSNRSPPDTQYF.

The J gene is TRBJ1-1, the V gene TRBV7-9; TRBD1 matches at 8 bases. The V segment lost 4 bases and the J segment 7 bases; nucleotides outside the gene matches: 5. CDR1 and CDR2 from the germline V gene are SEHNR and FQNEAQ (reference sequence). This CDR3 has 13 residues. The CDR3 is CASSSWTGNEAFF. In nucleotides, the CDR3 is TGTGCCAGCAGCTCATGGACAGGGAATGAAGCTTTCTTT.

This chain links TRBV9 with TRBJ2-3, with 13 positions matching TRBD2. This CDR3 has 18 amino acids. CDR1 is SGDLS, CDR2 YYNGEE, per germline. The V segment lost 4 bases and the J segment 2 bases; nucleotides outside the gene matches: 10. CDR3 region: CASSLRPGTSGVTDTQYF. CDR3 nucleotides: TGTGCCAGCAGCCTCCGTCCCGGGACTAGCGGGGTCACAGATACGCAGTATTTT.

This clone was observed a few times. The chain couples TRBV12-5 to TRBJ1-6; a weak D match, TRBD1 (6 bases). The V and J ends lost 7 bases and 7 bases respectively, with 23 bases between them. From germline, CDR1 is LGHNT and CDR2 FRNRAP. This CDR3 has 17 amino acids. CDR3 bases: TGTGCTAGTGCTCAGCGACAGGCCCGGTTGAGCAATTCACCCCTCCACTTT. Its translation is CASAQRQARLSNSPLHF.

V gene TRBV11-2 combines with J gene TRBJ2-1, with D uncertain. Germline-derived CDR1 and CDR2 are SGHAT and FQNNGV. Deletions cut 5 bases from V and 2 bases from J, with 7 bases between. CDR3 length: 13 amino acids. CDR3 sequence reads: CASSPNPYNEQFF. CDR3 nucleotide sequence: TGTGCCAGCAGCCCTAACCCCTACAATGAGCAGTTCTTC.

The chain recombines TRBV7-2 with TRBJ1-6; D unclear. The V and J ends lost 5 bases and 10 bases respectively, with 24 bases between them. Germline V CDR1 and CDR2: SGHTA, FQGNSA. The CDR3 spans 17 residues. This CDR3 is CASSLNSPRPGGSPLHF. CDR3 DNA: TGTGCCAGCAGCCTAAATTCTCCTAGGCCGGGAGGATCACCCCTCCACTTT.

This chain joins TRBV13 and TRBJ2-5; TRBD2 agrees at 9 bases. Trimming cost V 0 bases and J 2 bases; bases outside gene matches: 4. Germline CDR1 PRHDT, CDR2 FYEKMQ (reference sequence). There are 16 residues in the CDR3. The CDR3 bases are TGTGCCAGCAGCTTAGGGGTAGCGGGGGTACAAGAGACCCAGTACTTC. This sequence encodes CASSLGVAGVQETQYF.

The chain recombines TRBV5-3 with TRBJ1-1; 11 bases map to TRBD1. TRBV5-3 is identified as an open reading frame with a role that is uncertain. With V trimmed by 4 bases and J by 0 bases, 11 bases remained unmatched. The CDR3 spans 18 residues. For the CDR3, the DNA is TGTGCCAGAAGCGGGGAGGACAGGGGGCGAGGGATGAACACTGAAGCTTTCTTT. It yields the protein CARSGEDRGRGMNTEAFF.

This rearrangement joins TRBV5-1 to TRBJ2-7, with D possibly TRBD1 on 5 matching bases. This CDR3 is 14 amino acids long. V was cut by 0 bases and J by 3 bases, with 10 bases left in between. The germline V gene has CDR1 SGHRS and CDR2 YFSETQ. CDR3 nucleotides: TGCGCCAGCAGCTTGGGGAGTCAGGGCTACGAGCAGTACTTC. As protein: CASSLGSQGYEQYF.

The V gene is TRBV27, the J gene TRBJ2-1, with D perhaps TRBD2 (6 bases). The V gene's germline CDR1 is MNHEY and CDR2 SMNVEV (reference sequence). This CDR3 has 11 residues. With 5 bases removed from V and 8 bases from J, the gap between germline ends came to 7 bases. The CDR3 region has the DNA TGTGCCAGCAGTGCGGGGTATGAGCAGTTCTTC. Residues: CASSAGYEQFF.

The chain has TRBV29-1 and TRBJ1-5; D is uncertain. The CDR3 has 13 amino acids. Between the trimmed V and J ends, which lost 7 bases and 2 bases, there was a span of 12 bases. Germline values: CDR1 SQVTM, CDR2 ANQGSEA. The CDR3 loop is CSATGGRNQPQHF. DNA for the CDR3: TGCAGCGCCACGGGAGGGCGCAATCAGCCCCAGCATTTT.

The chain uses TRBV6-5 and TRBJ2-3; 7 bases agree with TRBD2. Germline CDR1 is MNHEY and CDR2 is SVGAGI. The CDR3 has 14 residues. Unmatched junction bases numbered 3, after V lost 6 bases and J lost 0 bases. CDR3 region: CASRSGVSTDTQYF. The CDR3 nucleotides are TGTGCCAGCAGAAGCGGGGTTAGCACAGATACGCAGTATTTT.

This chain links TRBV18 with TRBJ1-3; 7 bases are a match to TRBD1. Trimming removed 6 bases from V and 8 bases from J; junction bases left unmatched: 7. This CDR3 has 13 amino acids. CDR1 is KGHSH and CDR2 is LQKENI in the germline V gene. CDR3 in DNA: TGTGCCAGCTCTTCAAACAGGGGAGACACCATATATTTT. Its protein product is CASSSNRGDTIYF.

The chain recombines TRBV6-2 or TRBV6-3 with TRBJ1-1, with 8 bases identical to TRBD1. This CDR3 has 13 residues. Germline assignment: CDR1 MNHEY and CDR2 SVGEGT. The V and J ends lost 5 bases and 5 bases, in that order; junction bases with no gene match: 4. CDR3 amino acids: CASSRTGSTEAFF. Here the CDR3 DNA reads TGTGCCAGCAGTAGGACAGGGAGTACTGAAGCTTTCTTT.

The CDR3 region has the DNA TGTGCCAGCTCACCACAGGGAGGACCCGGGGAGCTGTTTTTT. Residues: CASSPQGGPGELFF. The V call is TRBV18, the J call TRBJ2-2; a weak D match, TRBD2 (6 bases). CDR3 size: 14 residues. Looked up from germline, CDR1 is KGHSH and CDR2 is LQKENI. V was cut by 1 base and J by 6 bases, with 9 bases left in between. Supplemented by reference TRBV18 and TRBJ2-2, the full variable domain reads NAGVMQNPRHLVRRRGQEARLRCSPMKGHSHVYWYRQLPEEGLKFMVYLQKENIIDESGMPKERFSAEFPKEGPSILRIQQVVRGDSAAYFCASSPQGGPGELFFGEGSRLTVL.

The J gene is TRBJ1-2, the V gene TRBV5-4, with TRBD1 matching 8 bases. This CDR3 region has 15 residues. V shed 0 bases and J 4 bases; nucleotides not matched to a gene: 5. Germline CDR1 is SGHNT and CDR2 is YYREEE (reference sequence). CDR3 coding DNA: TGTGCCAGCAGCTTGGATGGGACAGGATTCTATGGCTACACCTTC. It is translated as CASSLDGTGFYGYTF.

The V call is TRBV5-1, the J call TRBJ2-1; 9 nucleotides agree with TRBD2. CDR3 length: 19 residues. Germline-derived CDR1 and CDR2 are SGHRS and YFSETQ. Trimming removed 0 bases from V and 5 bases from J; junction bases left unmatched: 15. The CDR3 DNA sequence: TGCGCCAGCAGCTTGGCCCCAGCGGGGGGCCAAGAGATCAACAATGAGCAGTTCTTC. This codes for CASSLAPAGGQEINNEQFF.

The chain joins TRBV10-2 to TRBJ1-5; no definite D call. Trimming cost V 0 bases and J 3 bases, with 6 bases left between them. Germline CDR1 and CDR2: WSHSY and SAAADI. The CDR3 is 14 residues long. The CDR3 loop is CASSESRFNQPQHF. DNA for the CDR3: TGCGCCAGCAGTGAGTCCCGGTTCAATCAGCCCCAGCATTTT.

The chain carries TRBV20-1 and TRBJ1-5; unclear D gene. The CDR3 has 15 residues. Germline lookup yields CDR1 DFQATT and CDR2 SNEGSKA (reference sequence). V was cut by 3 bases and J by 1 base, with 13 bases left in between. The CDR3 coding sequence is TGCAGTGCTAGTATTCCGGGTAACAGCAATCAGCCCCAGCATTTT. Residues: CSASIPGNSNQPQHF.

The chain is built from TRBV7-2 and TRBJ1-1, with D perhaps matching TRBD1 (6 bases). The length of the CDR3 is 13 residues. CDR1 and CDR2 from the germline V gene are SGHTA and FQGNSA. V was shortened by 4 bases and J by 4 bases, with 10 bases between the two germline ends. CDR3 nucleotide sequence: TGTGCCAGCAGCTGGGGGCCCGGCACTGAAGCTTTCTTT. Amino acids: CASSWGPGTEAFF. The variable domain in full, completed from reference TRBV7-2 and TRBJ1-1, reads GAGVSQSPSNKVTEKGKDVELRCDPISGHTALYWYRQSLGQGLEFLIYFQGNSAPDKSGLPSDRFSAERTGGSVSTLTIQRTQQEDSAVYLCASSWGPGTEAFFGQGTRLTVV.

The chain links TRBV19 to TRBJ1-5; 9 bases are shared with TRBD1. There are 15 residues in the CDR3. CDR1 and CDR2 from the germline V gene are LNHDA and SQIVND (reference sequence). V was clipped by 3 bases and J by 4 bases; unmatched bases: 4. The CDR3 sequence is CASSIPDRGNQPQHF. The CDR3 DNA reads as TGTGCCAGTAGTATCCCTGACAGGGGGAATCAGCCCCAGCATTTT. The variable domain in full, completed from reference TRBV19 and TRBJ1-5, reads DGGITQSPKYLFRKEGQNVTLSCEQNLNHDAMYWYRQDPGQGLRLIYYSQIVNDFQKGDIAEGYSVSREKKESFPLTVTSAQKNPTAFYLCASSIPDRGNQPQHFGDGTRLSIL.

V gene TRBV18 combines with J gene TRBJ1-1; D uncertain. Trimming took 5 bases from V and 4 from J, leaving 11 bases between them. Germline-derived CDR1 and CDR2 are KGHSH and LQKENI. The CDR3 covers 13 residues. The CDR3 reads CASSIRERTEAFF. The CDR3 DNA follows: TGTGCCAGCTCAATAAGAGAGCGCACTGAAGCTTTCTTT.